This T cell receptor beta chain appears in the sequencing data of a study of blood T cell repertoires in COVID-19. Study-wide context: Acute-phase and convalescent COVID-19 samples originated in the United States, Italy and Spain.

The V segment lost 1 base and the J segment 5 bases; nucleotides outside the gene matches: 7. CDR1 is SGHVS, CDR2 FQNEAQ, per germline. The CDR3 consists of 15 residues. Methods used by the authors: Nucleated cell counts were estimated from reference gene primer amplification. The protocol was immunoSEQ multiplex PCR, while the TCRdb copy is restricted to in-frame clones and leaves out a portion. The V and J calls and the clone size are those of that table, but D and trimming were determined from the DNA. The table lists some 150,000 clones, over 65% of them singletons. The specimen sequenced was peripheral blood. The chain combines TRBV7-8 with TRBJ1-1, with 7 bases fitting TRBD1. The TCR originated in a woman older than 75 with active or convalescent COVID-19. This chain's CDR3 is CASSLEDRRRTEAFF. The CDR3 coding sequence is TGTGCCAGCAGCTTAGAGGACAGGAGGAGGACTGAAGCTTTCTTT.